The sequence of this T cell receptor beta chain was determined in a study of cytomegalovirus exposure and HLA in healthy donors. Healthy bone marrow donors made up the cohort. Study observations and caveats: The likely explanation for a cluster of highly shared sequence variants was sequencing artifact. In a later analysis, a missense DCLRE1C variant was linked to TCR beta V- and J-gene trimming.

For this clone: The antigen remains undetermined.

Use of 60 Vbeta and 13 Jbeta primers characterized the PCR. Original data processing: Among the unique TCR beta chains that a later analysis counted, around 72 million in all, 10 million to 11 million were shared. TCRdb keeps only in-frame clones here, not all; method: immunoSEQ multiplex PCR. V and J calls and clone size are as listed in that table; D and trimming were resolved from the DNA. The data show 150,000 to 200,000 clones, roughly 85% seen once. The sequenced sample was PBMCs. The sequence came from a man over 45 in good health and CMV-seropositive.

The CDR3 reads CSVTTTAFPYEQYF. Written as DNA, the CDR3 is TGCAGCGTTACTACGACAGCCTTCCCGTACGAGCAGTACTTC. The chain has TRBV29-1 and TRBJ2-7, with D perhaps matching TRBD1 (5 bases). Deletions cut 5 bases from V and 4 bases from J, with 18 bases between. The germline gives CDR1 SQVTM, CDR2 ANQGSEA. The CDR3 runs to 14 residues.